Sequencing of this T cell receptor beta chain was carried out in a study of blood T cell repertoires in COVID-19. Study overall: From the United States, Italy and Spain came samples of acute and convalescent COVID-19. PBMCs, B-cell-depleted T cells, or T cells provided the cDNA or gDNA that made up the material.

How the authors handled the data: The assay estimated nucleated cells by amplifying reference gene primers. This table comes from immunoSEQ multiplex PCR, and its TCRdb copy is limited to in-frame clones, with some not included. Clonal size and the V and J genes are those of that table, whereas D and trimming came from the DNA. The table records roughly 150,000 clones, around four fifths of them present only once. This clonotype originated in a woman older than 75 with acute or convalescent COVID-19. Sequenced: peripheral blood.

This chain's CDR3 is CASSAPIGRGSATNEKLFF. In DNA, the CDR3 is TGTGCCAGTAGTGCCCCTATCGGGAGGGGTTCTGCAACTAATGAAAAACTGTTTTTT. This chain links TRBV19 with TRBJ1-4; TRBD1 might be the D (5 bases). V lost 5 bases, J lost 0 bases, and 22 bases lay in between. This CDR3 region has 19 residues. CDR1 is LNHDA and CDR2 is SQIVND in the germline V gene (reference sequence). Variable domain in full (rest from reference TRBV19 and TRBJ1-4): DGGITQSPKYLFRKEGQNVTLSCEQNLNHDAMYWYRQDPGQGLRLIYYSQIVNDFQKGDIAEGYSVSREKKESFPLTVTSAQKNPTAFYLCASSAPIGRGSATNEKLFFGSGTQLSVL.